A selection of T cell receptor beta chains follows, all from one sample in a study of T cell responses to AZD1222 COVID-19 vaccine. TCRdb's table, derived via immunoSEQ multiplex PCR, lists solely in-frame clones and lacks some. The sample lists over 150,000 clones, roughly 87% occurring once. The sample here was peripheral blood, taken on day 0 of AZD1222 vaccination. The origin of the receptors is an adult in good health. Both conserved end residues are part of each CDR3. Each record gives: CDR3 DNA, CDR3 protein, J gene, clone size, D gene, V gene. The D gene is left open where the match is weak. A clone size is listed for some rows: how often the clone was seen (once, few, many), or a class if it is expanded.

DNA: TGTGCCAGCAGCTTAACTAGCGGGTCCAATGAGCAGTTCTTC
CDR3: CASSLTSGSNEQFF
J: TRBJ2-1
size: NA
D: TRBD2
V: TRBV11-2

DNA: TGTGCCAGCAGTTTTACGAACACCATATATTTT
CDR3: CASSFTNTIYF
J: TRBJ1-3
size: NA
D: NA
V: TRBV28

DNA: TGTGCCATCAGTGGGGCAGGGTTGGGCACTGAAGCTTTCTTT
CDR3: CAISGAGLGTEAFF
J: TRBJ1-1
size: NA
D: NA
V: TRBV10-3

DNA: TGTGCCAGTAGTATAGCCCAGGCTTATGGCTACACCTTC
CDR3: CASSIAQAYGYTF
J: TRBJ1-2
size: NA
D: NA
V: TRBV19

DNA: TGTGCCAGCAGCCTCGACAGGAGGGGGGGCTACACCTTC
CDR3: CASSLDRRGGYTF
J: TRBJ1-2
size: NA
D: NA
V: TRBV6-5

DNA: TGTGCCAGCAACCAGGGAGGGGTGAACACTGAAGCTTTCTTT
CDR3: CASNQGGVNTEAFF
J: TRBJ1-1
size: NA
D: NA
V: TRBV28

DNA: TGTGCCAGCTCACCACCGGAGGGAAGCGGCCTCTACGAGCAGTACTTC
CDR3: CASSPPEGSGLYEQYF
J: TRBJ2-7
size: NA
D: NA
V: TRBV18

DNA: TGTGCCAGCTCACTCGGGACAGAAGCTTTCTTT
CDR3: CASSLGTEAFF
J: TRBJ1-1
size: NA
D: NA
V: TRBV18

DNA: TGTGCCAGCTCACCTAGTGTCCGGACTGAAGCTTTCTTT
CDR3: CASSPSVRTEAFF
J: TRBJ1-1
size: few
D: NA
V: TRBV18

DNA: TGTGCCAGCAGCCCAGACCGGACTAGCGGCAATGAGCAGTTCTTC
CDR3: CASSPDRTSGNEQFF
J: TRBJ2-1
size: NA
D: TRBD2
V: TRBV7-7

DNA: TGCGCCAGCAGCTTGGGGGCAGGGGGCACAGATACGCAGTATTTT
CDR3: CASSLGAGGTDTQYF
J: TRBJ2-3
size: NA
D: NA
V: TRBV5-1

DNA: TGTGCCAGCAGCCGCGGACTAGCGGGGGCCGAGCAGTACTTC
CDR3: CASSRGLAGAEQYF
J: TRBJ2-7
size: NA
D: TRBD2
V: TRBV14

DNA: TGCGCCAGCAGCTTGGCGGTACAGGGGGCAGGTGAAAAACTGTTTTTT
CDR3: CASSLAVQGAGEKLFF
J: TRBJ1-4
size: NA
D: TRBD1
V: TRBV5-1

DNA: TGTGCCAGCAGCTTGATAGACAATGAAGCTTTCTTT
CDR3: CASSLIDNEAFF
J: TRBJ1-1
size: NA
D: NA
V: TRBV5-4

DNA: TGCAGCGTTGAAATGGACGGGGAACTGTTTTTT
CDR3: CSVEMDGELFF
J: TRBJ1-4
size: few
D: NA
V: TRBV29-1

DNA: TGTGCCAGCAGCCCTCGGGACAGGGTCTATGAGCAGTTCTTC
CDR3: CASSPRDRVYEQFF
J: TRBJ2-1
size: NA
D: TRBD1
V: TRBV7-9

DNA: TGCAGCGTTGGACGGACAGGTCTGAGTAATGAAAAACTGTTTTTT
CDR3: CSVGRTGLSNEKLFF
J: TRBJ1-4
size: NA
D: TRBD1
V: TRBV29-1

DNA: TGTGCCAGCAGCTTAGTACTGAACAGCCCGTTGAATCGGAATACGCAGTATTTT
CDR3: CASSLVLNSPLNRNTQYF
J: TRBJ2-3
size: NA
D: NA
V: TRBV13

DNA: TGCGCCAGCAGTGAGCCCGCAGGGGGGGTCTACGAGCAGTACTTC
CDR3: CASSEPAGGVYEQYF
J: TRBJ2-7
size: NA
D: NA
V: TRBV10-1

DNA: TGTGCCAGCAGCCAACCGAAACAGGGTGCCTATGGCTACACCTTC
CDR3: CASSQPKQGAYGYTF
J: TRBJ1-2
size: NA
D: NA
V: TRBV14

DNA: TGTGCCAGCGGTTACGGGTCATTGAACACTGAAGCTTTCTTT
CDR3: CASGYGSLNTEAFF
J: TRBJ1-1
size: once
D: NA
V: TRBV6-2/TRBV6-3

DNA: TGTGCCAGCAGTATCCGGGACGGTGTAGATACGCAGTATTTT
CDR3: CASSIRDGVDTQYF
J: TRBJ2-3
size: NA
D: NA
V: TRBV6-5

DNA: TGTGCCAGCAGCCCCGAGGGGGGGGCGAGGTCTTTCTATGGCTACACCTTC
CDR3: CASSPEGGARSFYGYTF
J: TRBJ1-2
size: NA
D: NA
V: TRBV5-4

DNA: TGCGCCAGCAGCCAGAGGACTAGCACAGATACGCAGTATTTT
CDR3: CASSQRTSTDTQYF
J: TRBJ2-3
size: NA
D: NA
V: TRBV5-1

DNA: TGCGCCAGCACCGGGTTCTACTTC
CDR3: CASTGFYF
J: TRBJ2-4
size: medium-sized
D: NA
V: TRBV5-1

DNA: TGTGCCAGCAGTTTGGACAGGTCTGACGAGCAGTACTTC
CDR3: CASSLDRSDEQYF
J: TRBJ2-7
size: NA
D: TRBD1
V: TRBV12-3/TRBV12-4

DNA: TGCGCCAGCAGTCATCCCGAGGACGGGACAGGGGCTCGGGAGACCCAGTACTTC
CDR3: CASSHPEDGTGARETQYF
J: TRBJ2-5
size: NA
D: TRBD1
V: TRBV4-1

DNA: TGTGCCAGCAGTTACGCGTGGACAACACCAAGGGTGTCCCAGTACTTC
CDR3: CASSYAWTTPRVSQYF
J: TRBJ2-5
size: NA
D: NA
V: TRBV6-5

DNA: TGTGCCAGCAGCTTAATAGGAACTAGCGGCACCGGGGAGCTGTTTTTT
CDR3: CASSLIGTSGTGELFF
J: TRBJ2-2
size: once
D: TRBD2
V: TRBV7-3

DNA: TGCAGTGCTTGGAGACAGCATGAGCAGTTCTTC
CDR3: CSAWRQHEQFF
J: TRBJ2-1
size: NA
D: NA
V: TRBV20-1

DNA: TGTGCCAGCTCACTGGGACTAGCGCAAGAGACCCAGTACTTC
CDR3: CASSLGLAQETQYF
J: TRBJ2-5
size: once
D: TRBD2
V: TRBV18

DNA: TGTGCCAGCAGCTTAGGGTTGACTAGCGGCAGGGAGCAGTTCTTC
CDR3: CASSLGLTSGREQFF
J: TRBJ2-1
size: NA
D: TRBD2
V: TRBV7-8

DNA: TGTGCCACCAGCAGAGACCTGGACGTGGGTGAAGCTTTCTTT
CDR3: CATSRDLDVGEAFF
J: TRBJ1-1
size: few
D: NA
V: TRBV15

DNA: TGCGCCAGCAGCTTGGATGGGGATGGCTACACCTTC
CDR3: CASSLDGDGYTF
J: TRBJ1-2
size: NA
D: NA
V: TRBV5-1

DNA: TGCAGCGTTGAACGGGGGGCAGGGAACACTGAAGCTTTCTTT
CDR3: CSVERGAGNTEAFF
J: TRBJ1-1
size: NA
D: NA
V: TRBV29-1

DNA: TGTGCCAGCAGTCGGACCAAGGACGAGCAGTACTTC
CDR3: CASSRTKDEQYF
J: TRBJ2-7
size: NA
D: NA
V: TRBV7-9

DNA: TGTGCCAGCAGCCAAGAGGGGAGGAATCAGCCCCAGCATTTT
CDR3: CASSQEGRNQPQHF
J: TRBJ1-5
size: NA
D: NA
V: TRBV3-1/TRBV3-2

DNA: TGTGCCTGGAGTTCAGGGGGAAAGTATGGCTACACCTTC
CDR3: CAWSSGGKYGYTF
J: TRBJ1-2
size: NA
D: TRBD1
V: TRBV30

DNA: TGTGCCAGCAGCTTATACAGGGCTTCTGAAGCTTTCTTT
CDR3: CASSLYRASEAFF
J: TRBJ1-1
size: NA
D: NA
V: TRBV7-9

DNA: TGTGCCAGCAGTTTATCGCCCTCTGCGGGGTACACTGAAGCTTTCTTT
CDR3: CASSLSPSAGYTEAFF
J: TRBJ1-1
size: once
D: NA
V: TRBV27

DNA: TGCGCCAGCAGCCCGGGACCGGCGGCGGCCACTGAAGCTTTCTTT
CDR3: CASSPGPAAATEAFF
J: TRBJ1-1
size: NA
D: NA
V: TRBV5-1

DNA: TGTGCCAGCAAGGATTCTGGCACCGGGGAGCTGTTTTTT
CDR3: CASKDSGTGELFF
J: TRBJ2-2
size: once
D: NA
V: TRBV7-9

DNA: TGTGCCAGTAGTGGCTCGACAGGCCGACAAGTGGGCAAAAACATTCAGTACTTC
CDR3: CASSGSTGRQVGKNIQYF
J: TRBJ2-4
size: NA
D: NA
V: TRBV19

DNA: TGTGCCAGCAGCTTAGATCGAACAGGGGGCGGCTACACCTTC
CDR3: CASSLDRTGGGYTF
J: TRBJ1-2
size: NA
D: TRBD1
V: TRBV11-2

DNA: TGTGCCAGCAGTGAACGAGGGGGAAGGGTCACCGGGGAGCTGTTTTTT
CDR3: CASSERGGRVTGELFF
J: TRBJ2-2
size: NA
D: NA
V: TRBV6-1

DNA: TGCGCCAGCAGCCCAGGGCGCAGTGGGAACACTGAAGCTTTCTTT
CDR3: CASSPGRSGNTEAFF
J: TRBJ1-1
size: NA
D: NA
V: TRBV5-1

DNA: TGCGCCAGCAGCATACTTCCTACGGGAGGGCTAGGGAATGAGCAGTTCTTC
CDR3: CASSILPTGGLGNEQFF
J: TRBJ2-1
size: NA
D: TRBD2
V: TRBV5-1

DNA: TGTGCCTGGAGTGTAGGTAGCGGAAATGAGCAGTTCTTC
CDR3: CAWSVGSGNEQFF
J: TRBJ2-1
size: NA
D: NA
V: TRBV30

DNA: TGTGCCAGCAGCCAAGGAACGTACACTGAAGCTTTCTTT
CDR3: CASSQGTYTEAFF
J: TRBJ1-1
size: NA
D: NA
V: TRBV3-1/TRBV3-2

DNA: TGTGCCTGGAGCTTTGGGGCCACTGAAGCTTTCTTT
CDR3: CAWSFGATEAFF
J: TRBJ1-1
size: NA
D: NA
V: TRBV30

DNA: TGTGCCAGCAGTTATGATAGAGGGGGCGCGATCTCTGGAAACACCATATATTTT
CDR3: CASSYDRGGAISGNTIYF
J: TRBJ1-3
size: NA
D: TRBD1
V: TRBV5-4

DNA: TGCGCCAGCAGCTTGGGTCAGGGAGGGAAGGGGAACACTGAAGCTTTCTTT
CDR3: CASSLGQGGKGNTEAFF
J: TRBJ1-1
size: NA
D: NA
V: TRBV5-1

DNA: TGCGCCAGCAGCCAAGGCCCGGGCCAGACATGGGGAGAGACCCAGTACTTC
CDR3: CASSQGPGQTWGETQYF
J: TRBJ2-5
size: NA
D: NA
V: TRBV4-1

DNA: TGTGCCAGCAGCCAAATTGGGGGTTCCACAGATACGCAGTATTTT
CDR3: CASSQIGGSTDTQYF
J: TRBJ2-3
size: NA
D: NA
V: TRBV4-2

DNA: TGTGCCAGTAGTTTGTACGGGAACACTGAAGCTTTCTTT
CDR3: CASSLYGNTEAFF
J: TRBJ1-1
size: NA
D: NA
V: TRBV19

DNA: TGTGCCAGTAGTCCCGGAGGACTAGCGGGAGCTGGTCGGAATGAGCAGTTCTTC
CDR3: CASSPGGLAGAGRNEQFF
J: TRBJ2-1
size: NA
D: TRBD2
V: TRBV19

DNA: TGTGCCAGCAGCCGAGGGACTAGCGGGACTTACGAGCAGTACTTC
CDR3: CASSRGTSGTYEQYF
J: TRBJ2-7
size: NA
D: TRBD2
V: TRBV14

DNA: TGTGCCAGTTCCGACAGGGACTATGGCTACACCTTC
CDR3: CASSDRDYGYTF
J: TRBJ1-2
size: NA
D: TRBD1
V: TRBV19

DNA: TGCGCCAGCAGCCAACGCGCTATTCGAAGCGGGACGCAAGAGACCCAGTACTTC
CDR3: CASSQRAIRSGTQETQYF
J: TRBJ2-5
size: medium-sized
D: TRBD2
V: TRBV4-1